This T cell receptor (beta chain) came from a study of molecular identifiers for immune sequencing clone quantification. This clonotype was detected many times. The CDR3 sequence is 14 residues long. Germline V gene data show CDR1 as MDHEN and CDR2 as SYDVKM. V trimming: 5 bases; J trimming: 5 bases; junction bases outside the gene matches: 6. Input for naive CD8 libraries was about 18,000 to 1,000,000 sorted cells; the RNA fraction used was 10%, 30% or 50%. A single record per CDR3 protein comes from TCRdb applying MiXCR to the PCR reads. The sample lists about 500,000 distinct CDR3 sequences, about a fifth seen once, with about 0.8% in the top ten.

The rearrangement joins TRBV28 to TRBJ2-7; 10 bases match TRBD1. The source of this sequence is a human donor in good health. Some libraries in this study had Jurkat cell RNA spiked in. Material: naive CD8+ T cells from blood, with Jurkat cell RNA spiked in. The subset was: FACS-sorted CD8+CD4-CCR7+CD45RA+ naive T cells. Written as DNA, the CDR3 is TGTGCCAGCAGTCCTTCGACAGGGGGCCACGAGCAGTACTTC. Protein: CASSPSTGGHEQYF.